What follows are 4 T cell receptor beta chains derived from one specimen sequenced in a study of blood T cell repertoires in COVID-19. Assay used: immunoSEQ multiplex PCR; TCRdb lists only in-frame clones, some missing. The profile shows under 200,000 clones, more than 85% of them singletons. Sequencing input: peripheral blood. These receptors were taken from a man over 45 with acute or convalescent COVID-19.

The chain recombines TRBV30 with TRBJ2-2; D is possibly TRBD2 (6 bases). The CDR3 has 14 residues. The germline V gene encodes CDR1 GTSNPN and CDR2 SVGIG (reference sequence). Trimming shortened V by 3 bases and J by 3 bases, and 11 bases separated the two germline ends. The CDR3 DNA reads TGTGCCTGGAGCCCCGGGGGTCACACCGGGGAGCTGTTTTTT. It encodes CAWSPGGHTGELFF.

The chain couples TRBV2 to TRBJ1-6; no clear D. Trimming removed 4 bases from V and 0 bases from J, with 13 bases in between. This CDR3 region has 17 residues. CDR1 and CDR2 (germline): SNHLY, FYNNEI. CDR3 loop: CASSGAGSLSYNSPLHF. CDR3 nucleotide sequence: TGTGCCAGCAGTGGGGCAGGATCCCTCTCCTATAATTCACCCCTCCACTTT.

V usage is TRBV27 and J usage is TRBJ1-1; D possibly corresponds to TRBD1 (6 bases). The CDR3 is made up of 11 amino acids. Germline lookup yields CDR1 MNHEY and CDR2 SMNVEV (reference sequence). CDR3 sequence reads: CEPRGATEAFF. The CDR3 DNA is TGTGAGCCTCGGGGGGCCACTGAAGCTTTCTTT.

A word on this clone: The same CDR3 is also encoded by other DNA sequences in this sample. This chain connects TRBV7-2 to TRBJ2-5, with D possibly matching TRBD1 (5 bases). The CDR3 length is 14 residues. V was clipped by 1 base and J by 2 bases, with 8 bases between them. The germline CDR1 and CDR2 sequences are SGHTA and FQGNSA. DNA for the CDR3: TGTGCCAGCAGCTTAGGGGGCGTACAAGAGACCCAGTACTTC. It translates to CASSLGGVQETQYF.